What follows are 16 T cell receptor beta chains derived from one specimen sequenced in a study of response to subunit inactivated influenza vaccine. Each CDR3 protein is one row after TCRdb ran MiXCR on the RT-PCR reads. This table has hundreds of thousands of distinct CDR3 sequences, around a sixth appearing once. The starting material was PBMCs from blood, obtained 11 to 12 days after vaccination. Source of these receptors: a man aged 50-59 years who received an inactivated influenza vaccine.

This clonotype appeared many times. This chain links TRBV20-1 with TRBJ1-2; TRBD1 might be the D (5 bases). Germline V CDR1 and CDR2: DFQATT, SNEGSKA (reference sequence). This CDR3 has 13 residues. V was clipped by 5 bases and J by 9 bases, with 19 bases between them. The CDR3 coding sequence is TGCAGTGCTCCGCAGGGTGTGCCCGGTAGCTACACCTTC. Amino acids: CSAPQGVPGSYTF.

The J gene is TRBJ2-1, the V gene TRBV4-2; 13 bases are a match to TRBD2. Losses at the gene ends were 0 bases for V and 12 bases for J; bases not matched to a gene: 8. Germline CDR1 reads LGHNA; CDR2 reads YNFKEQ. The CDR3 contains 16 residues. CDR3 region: CASSQDLTSGGDRQFF. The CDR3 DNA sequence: TGTGCCAGCAGCCAAGATCTTACTAGCGGGGGGGATCGGCAGTTCTTC.

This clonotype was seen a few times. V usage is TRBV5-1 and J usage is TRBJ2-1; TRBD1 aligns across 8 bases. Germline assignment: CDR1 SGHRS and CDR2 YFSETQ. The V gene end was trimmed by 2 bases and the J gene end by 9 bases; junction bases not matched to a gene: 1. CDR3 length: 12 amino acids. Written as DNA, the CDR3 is TGCGCCAGCAGCTTCGGACAGGGTGAGCAGTTCTTC. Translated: CASSFGQGEQFF. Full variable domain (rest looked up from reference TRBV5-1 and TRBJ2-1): KAGVTQTPRYLIKTRGQQVTLSCSPISGHRSVSWYQQTPGQGLQFLFEYFSETQRNKGNFPGRFSGRQFSNSRSEMNVSTLELGDSALYLCASSFGQGEQFFGPGTRLTVL.

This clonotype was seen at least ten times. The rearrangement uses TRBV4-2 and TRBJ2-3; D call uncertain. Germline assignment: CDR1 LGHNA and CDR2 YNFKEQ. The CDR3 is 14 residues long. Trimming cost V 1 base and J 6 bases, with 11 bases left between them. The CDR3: CASSQVEGMDTQYF. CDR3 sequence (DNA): TGTGCCAGCAGCCAAGTTGAAGGGATGGATACGCAGTATTTT.

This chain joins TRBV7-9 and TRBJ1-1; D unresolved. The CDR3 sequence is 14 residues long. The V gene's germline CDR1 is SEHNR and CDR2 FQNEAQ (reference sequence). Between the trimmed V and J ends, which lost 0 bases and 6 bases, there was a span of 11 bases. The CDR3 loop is CASSLALGWAEAFF. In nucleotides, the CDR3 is TGTGCCAGCAGCTTAGCGCTGGGGTGGGCTGAAGCTTTCTTT.

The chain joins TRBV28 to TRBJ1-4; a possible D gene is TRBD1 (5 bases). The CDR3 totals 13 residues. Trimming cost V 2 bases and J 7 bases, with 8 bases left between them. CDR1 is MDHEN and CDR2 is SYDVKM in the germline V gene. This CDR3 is CASSLGTFEKLFF. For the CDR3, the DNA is TGTGCCAGCAGTTTAGGGACCTTTGAAAAACTGTTTTTT.

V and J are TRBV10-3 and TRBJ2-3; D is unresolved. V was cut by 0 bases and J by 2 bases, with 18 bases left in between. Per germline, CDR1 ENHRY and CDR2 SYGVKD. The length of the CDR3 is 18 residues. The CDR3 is CAISESSVGQSLTDTQYF. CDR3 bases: TGTGCCATCAGTGAGTCGTCGGTCGGGCAGTCACTCACAGATACGCAGTATTTT.

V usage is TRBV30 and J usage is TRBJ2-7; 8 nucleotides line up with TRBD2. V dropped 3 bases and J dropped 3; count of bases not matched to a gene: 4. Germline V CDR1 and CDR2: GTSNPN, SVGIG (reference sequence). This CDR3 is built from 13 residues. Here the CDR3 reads CAWRGLVGYEQYF. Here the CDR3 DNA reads TGTGCCTGGAGGGGACTAGTTGGCTACGAGCAGTACTTC.

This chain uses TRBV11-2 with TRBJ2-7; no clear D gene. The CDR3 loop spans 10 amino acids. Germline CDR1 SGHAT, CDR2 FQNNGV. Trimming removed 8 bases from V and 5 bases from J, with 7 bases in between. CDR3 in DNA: TGTGCCAGCGAGGACCACGAGCAGTACTTC. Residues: CASEDHEQYF.

The CDR3 bases are TGCAGTGCTAGAGACCGGGACAGGATGGTCAATGAGCAGTTCTTC. This translates into CSARDRDRMVNEQFF. The gene calls are TRBV20-1 and TRBJ2-1; 8 nucleotides agree with TRBD1. The CDR3 has 15 amino acids. V lost 0 bases, J lost 6 bases, and 7 bases stayed unmatched. Germline loops: CDR1 DFQATT, CDR2 SNEGSKA (reference sequence).

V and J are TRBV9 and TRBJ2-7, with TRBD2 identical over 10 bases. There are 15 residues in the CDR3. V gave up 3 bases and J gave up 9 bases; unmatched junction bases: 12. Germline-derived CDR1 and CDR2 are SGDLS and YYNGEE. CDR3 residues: CASSASGTSASVQYF. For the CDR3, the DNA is TGTGCCAGCAGCGCCTCCGGGACTAGCGCTTCGGTGCAGTACTTC.

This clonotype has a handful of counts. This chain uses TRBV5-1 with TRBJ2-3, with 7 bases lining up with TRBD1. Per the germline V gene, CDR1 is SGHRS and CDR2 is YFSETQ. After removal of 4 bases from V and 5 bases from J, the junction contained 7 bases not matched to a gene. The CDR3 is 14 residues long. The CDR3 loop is CASSVRTGLDTQYF. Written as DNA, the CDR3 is TGCGCCAGCAGCGTTCGGACAGGTTTAGATACGCAGTATTTT.

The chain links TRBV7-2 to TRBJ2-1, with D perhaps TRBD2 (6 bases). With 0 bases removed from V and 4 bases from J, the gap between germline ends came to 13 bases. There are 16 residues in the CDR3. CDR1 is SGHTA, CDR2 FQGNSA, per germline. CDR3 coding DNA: TGTGCCAGCAGCTTAGCGGCGAGCGGGTCTTACAATGAGCAGTTCTTC. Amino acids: CASSLAASGSYNEQFF.

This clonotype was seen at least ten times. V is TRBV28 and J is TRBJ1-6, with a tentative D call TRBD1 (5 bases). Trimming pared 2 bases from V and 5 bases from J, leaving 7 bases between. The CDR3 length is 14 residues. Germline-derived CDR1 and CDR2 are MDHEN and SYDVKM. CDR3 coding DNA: TGTGCCAGCAGTTTAAGAGGGGATAATTCACCCCTCCACTTT. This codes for CASSLRGDNSPLHF. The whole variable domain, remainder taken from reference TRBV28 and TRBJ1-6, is DVKVTQSSRYLVKRTGEKVFLECVQDMDHENMFWYRQDPGLGLRLIYFSYDVKMKEKGDIPEGYSVSREKKERFSLILESASTNQTSMYLCASSLRGDNSPLHFGNGTRLTVT.

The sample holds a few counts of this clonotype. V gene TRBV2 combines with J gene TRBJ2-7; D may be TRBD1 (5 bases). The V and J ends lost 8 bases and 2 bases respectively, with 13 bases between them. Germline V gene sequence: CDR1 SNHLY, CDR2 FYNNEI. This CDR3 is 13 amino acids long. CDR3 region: CASQTEQPYEQYF. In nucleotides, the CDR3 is TGTGCCAGCCAGACAGAACAGCCCTACGAGCAGTACTTC.

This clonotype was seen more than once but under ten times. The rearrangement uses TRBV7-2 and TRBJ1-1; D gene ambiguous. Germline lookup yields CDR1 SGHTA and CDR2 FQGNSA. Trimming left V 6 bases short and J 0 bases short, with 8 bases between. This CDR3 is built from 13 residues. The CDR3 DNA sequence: TGTGCCAGCAGTACCTTGATGAACACTGAAGCTTTCTTT. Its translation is CASSTLMNTEAFF.